These 14 T cell receptor beta chains were all obtained from the same sample, sequenced in a study of siplizumab effects on memory and regulatory T cells (dated by TCRdb to the late 2010s). The receptor library was made with the immunoSEQ multiplex PCR assay. As stored in TCRdb, this immuneACCESS dataset retains in-frame rearrangements with V and J assigned. A fraction of the clones does not appear; measured against another copy, unresolved V genes explain less than half of the discrepancy, and the remainder lacks a known reason. In all, the sample holds 90,000 to 120,000 clones, and around 95% of those were seen once. In total, the top ten clones hold about 0.6% of the sample. Source material: Tregs sorted from blood. These receptors originate from a human donor in good health.

This clone is a singleton in its sample. CDR3 sequence: CASSSINRQGAISYNEQFF. DNA for the CDR3: TGTGCCAGCAGCTCCATCAACCGGCAGGGGGCAATCTCCTACAATGAGCAGTTCTTC. The chain is built from TRBV7-9 and TRBJ2-1; 8 bases are a match to TRBD1. CDR1 SEHNR and CDR2 FQNEAQ come from the germline V gene (reference sequence). J was trimmed by 0 bases and V by 4 bases; bases with no gene match: 14. The CDR3 runs to 19 residues. The complete variable domain, with remaining parts taken from reference TRBV7-9 and TRBJ2-1, reads DTGVSQNPRHKITKRGQNVTFRCDPISEHNRLYWYRQTLGQGPEFLTYFQNEAQLEKSRLLSDRFSAERPKGSFSTLEIQRTEQGDSAMYLCASSSINRQGAISYNEQFFGPGTRLTVL.

The rearrangement joins TRBV7-9 to TRBJ1-2; TRBD1 might be the D (6 bases). Germline CDR1 and CDR2: SEHNR and FQNEAQ (reference sequence). The CDR3 length is 11 residues. Trimming removed 4 bases at V and 14 bases at J, with 14 bases between. The CDR3 DNA reads as TGTGCCAGCAGCTCGGGGGCCCTGGAGACCTTC. Amino acid sequence: CASSSGALETF.

The chain has TRBV5-1 and TRBJ2-5; possibly TRBD1 for D (5 bases). CDR1 is SGHRS, CDR2 YFSETQ, per germline. The CDR3 sequence is 14 residues long. The V end was cut by 7 bases, the J end by 0 bases, with 13 bases between. The DNA of the CDR3 is TGCGCCAGCCAGCAGGGCCCGTACCAAGAGACCCAGTACTTC. Translated: CASQQGPYQETQYF. Looking up the rest from reference TRBV5-1 and TRBJ2-5 gives the full variable domain: KAGVTQTPRYLIKTRGQQVTLSCSPISGHRSVSWYQQTPGQGLQFLFEYFSETQRNKGNFPGRFSGRQFSNSRSEMNVSTLELGDSALYLCASQQGPYQETQYFGPGTRLLVL.

This clone was recorded only once. J is TRBJ2-1 and V is TRBV10-2, with 14 bases that match TRBD2. The CDR3 runs 17 residues. Germline-derived CDR1 and CDR2 are WSHSY and SAAADI. J was trimmed by 6 bases and V by 7 bases; bases with no gene match: 11. CDR3 in DNA: TGCGCCAGCAAAGAGACTAGCGGGAGGGCTCCGGCCAATGAGCAGTTCTTC. Residues: CASKETSGRAPANEQFF.

V usage is TRBV28 and J usage is TRBJ1-5, with D tentatively TRBD1 (6 bases). V lost 2 bases, J lost 3 bases, and 11 bases lay in between. Germline assignment: CDR1 MDHEN and CDR2 SYDVKM. The CDR3 extends over 15 amino acids. The CDR3 sequence: CASSLGGRNNQPQHF. The CDR3 nucleotides read TGTGCCAGCAGTTTAGGGGGCAGGAACAATCAGCCCCAGCATTTT.

This chain joins TRBV30 and TRBJ1-1; D is unresolved. The CDR3 has 13 residues. Trimming removed 5 bases at V and 4 bases at J, with 14 bases between. Germline V lookup: CDR1 GTSNPN, CDR2 SVGIG (reference sequence). The CDR3 region has the DNA TGTGCCTGGTTGGGGTTGGGGAGCACTGAAGCTTTCTTT. Amino acids: CAWLGLGSTEAFF.

V and J are TRBV11-2 and TRBJ1-1; perhaps TRBD1 as D (5 bases). CDR3 length: 10 residues. Trimming stripped 6 bases from V and 8 bases from J, with 7 bases between. Germline-derived CDR1 and CDR2 are SGHAT and FQNNGV. Here the CDR3 reads CASRGDEAFF. CDR3 coding DNA: TGTGCCAGCAGGGGGGACGAAGCTTTCTTT.

This clone was recorded only once. V is TRBV7-9 and J is TRBJ2-1; D not certain. Germline lookup yields CDR1 SEHNR and CDR2 FQNEAQ (reference sequence). The CDR3 is 16 residues long. Deletions cut 7 bases from V and 3 bases from J, with 19 bases between. Here the CDR3 DNA reads TGTGCCAGCACAGCCTCGAGAGGTCCAGGCTACAATGAGCAGTTCTTC. This codes for CASTASRGPGYNEQFF. Using reference TRBV7-9 and TRBJ2-1 for the parts outside the CDR3, the full variable domain is DTGVSQNPRHKITKRGQNVTFRCDPISEHNRLYWYRQTLGQGPEFLTYFQNEAQLEKSRLLSDRFSAERPKGSFSTLEIQRTEQGDSAMYLCASTASRGPGYNEQFFGPGTRLTVL.

The genes are TRBV5-1 and TRBJ1-1; 9 bases line up with TRBD1. Germline assignment: CDR1 SGHRS and CDR2 YFSETQ. The V and J ends lost 3 bases and 4 bases, in that order; junction bases with no gene match: 7. The CDR3 contains 15 residues. The CDR3 region is CASSSELTGGTEAFF. As DNA, the CDR3 is TGCGCCAGCAGCTCCGAACTGACAGGGGGCACTGAAGCTTTCTTT.

V gene TRBV4-2 combines with J gene TRBJ2-7, with TRBD1 matching over 10 bases. Per germline, CDR1 LGHNA and CDR2 YNFKEQ. J lost 6 bases, V lost 0 bases, and 11 bases had no gene match. The CDR3 has 17 residues. CDR3 sequence: CASSQERDRGIPLEQYF. CDR3 sequence (DNA): TGTGCCAGCAGCCAAGAGAGGGACAGGGGAATTCCACTCGAGCAGTACTTC.

The chain joins TRBV6-6 to TRBJ2-3, with D maybe TRBD1 (6 bases). CDR3 length: 13 residues. CDR1 and CDR2 (germline): MNHNY, SVGAGI (reference sequence). Trimming cost V 7 bases and J 3 bases, with 11 bases left between them. The CDR3 region is CASTFQGTDTQYF. CDR3 nucleotides: TGTGCCAGCACGTTCCAGGGGACAGATACGCAGTATTTT.

This clone was counted between two and nine times. V is TRBV30 and J is TRBJ1-5; the D is unclear. There are 15 residues in the CDR3. Germline CDR1 and CDR2: GTSNPN and SVGIG (reference sequence). V dropped 1 base and J dropped 0 bases, with 10 bases sitting between them. The CDR3 is CAWSASLYSNQPQHF. Here the CDR3 DNA reads TGTGCCTGGAGTGCAAGCCTCTATAGCAATCAGCCCCAGCATTTT.

V is TRBV7-9 and J is TRBJ1-2; D gene ambiguous. V dropped 0 bases and J dropped 1 base, with 3 bases sitting between them. Germline-derived CDR1 and CDR2 are SEHNR and FQNEAQ (reference sequence). The CDR3 is made up of 13 amino acids. DNA of the CDR3: TGTGCCAGCAGCTTAGCGTTTAACTATGGCTACACCTTC. Its protein product is CASSLAFNYGYTF. Complete variable domain (other parts from reference TRBV7-9 and TRBJ1-2): DTGVSQNPRHKITKRGQNVTFRCDPISEHNRLYWYRQTLGQGPEFLTYFQNEAQLEKSRLLSDRFSAERPKGSFSTLEIQRTEQGDSAMYLCASSLAFNYGYTFGSGTRLTVV.

This chain connects TRBV27 to TRBJ2-7; the D gene is possibly TRBD2 (5 bases). Trimming took off 0 bases at V and 3 bases at J, with 12 bases between the two ends. The CDR3 is made up of 15 amino acids. Germline V lookup: CDR1 MNHEY, CDR2 SMNVEV (reference sequence). CDR3 sequence (DNA): TGTGCCAGCAGTTTATCTGGCGGGTCCGTCTACGAGCAGTACTTC. This codes for CASSLSGGSVYEQYF.